Given below is one T cell receptor (beta chain) in context. This entry comes from a study of blood T cell repertoires in COVID-19. CDR3 length equals 12 residues. Germline-derived CDR1 and CDR2 are SGHAT and FQNNGV. V gave up 8 bases and J gave up 2 bases, with 10 bases separating them. Some clones are missing from TCRdb's copy, which holds only in-frame ones; the method was immunoSEQ multiplex PCR. This sample has 280,000 or so clones; roughly 88% occur once, and the top ten carry about 8.5%. J is TRBJ2-7 and V is TRBV11-2; weak D call: TRBD2 (6 bases). This receptor was taken from a man younger than 35 with active or convalescent COVID-19. Sequencing was carried out using peripheral blood. CDR3 DNA sequence: TGTGCCAGCCTAGCGAGGGCCTACGAGCAGTACTTC. Translating it yields CASLARAYEQYF.